The 25 T cell receptor beta chains presented below share a single source sample, sequenced in a study of blood T cell repertoires in COVID-19. Measured with immunoSEQ multiplex PCR; TCRdb has only the in-frame clones, and not every one. The sample consists of approximately 250,000 clones, less than 90% of them appearing once. Sequenced material: peripheral blood. The receptor source for this set is a man aged 60 to 75 who had recovered from COVID-19.

The CDR3 DNA follows: TGTGCCAGCAGCTTGGATTTAGAGGGCTTTGGCTACACCTTC. Its translation: CASSLDLEGFGYTF. The chain is built from TRBV5-6 and TRBJ1-2; unclear D gene. Looked up from germline, CDR1 is SGHDT and CDR2 is YYEEEE. This CDR3 has 14 residues. V was cut by 0 bases and J by 7 bases, with 13 bases left in between.

This chain uses TRBV7-2 with TRBJ2-5; the match to TRBD2 covers 8 bases. J gave up 5 bases and V 1 base, and 6 bases lay outside the gene matches. CDR3 length equals 15 residues. CDR1 and CDR2 (germline): SGHTA, FQGNSA. The DNA for the CDR3 is TGTGCCAGCAGCTTAGATCCGGGAGGGTACGAGACCCAGTACTTC. This gives the protein CASSLDPGGYETQYF.

The chain uses TRBV24-1 and TRBJ2-3; D gene unclear. There are 13 residues in the CDR3. Germline assignment: CDR1 KGHDR and CDR2 SFDVKD. V gave up 4 bases and J gave up 8 bases, with 12 bases separating them. The CDR3 DNA sequence: TGTGCCACCAGTGACCTACCCTACGGTACGCAGTATTTT. It codes for CATSDLPYGTQYF.

The chain employs TRBV21-1 and TRBJ2-3; the table's D call TRBD2 went unverified against the DNA. TRBV21-1 is a listed pseudogene. CDR3 size: 16 residues. Here the CDR3 DNA reads TGTGCCAGCAGCAAAAGGCATAGGACTAGAGCGGATACGCAGTATTTT. Protein product: CASSKRHRTRADTQYF.

This chain joins TRBV11-2 and TRBJ2-7; the D is unclear. The length of the CDR3 is 12 residues. The germline gives CDR1 SGHAT, CDR2 FQNNGV. V gave up 3 bases and J gave up 5 bases, with 8 bases separating them. CDR3 sequence (DNA): TGTGCCAGCAGCTTTGCCAGGCACGAGCAGTACTTC. This codes for CASSFARHEQYF.

The chain links TRBV6-6 to TRBJ2-5; TRBD1 matches at 10 bases. The CDR3 is made up of 15 amino acids. The V segment lost 0 bases and the J segment 9 bases; nucleotides outside the gene matches: 7. CDR1 is MNHNY and CDR2 is SVGAGI in the germline V gene (reference sequence). The CDR3 DNA is TGTGCCAGCAGTTACTCGCCGGGACAGGGGTTGGCCCAGTACTTC. Its translation: CASSYSPGQGLAQYF.

This clone was counted a single time. The chain recombines TRBV7-8 with TRBJ2-1, with 8 bases lining up with TRBD2. J lost 9 bases, V lost 4 bases, and 20 bases had no gene match. The CDR3 spans 18 residues. Germline assignment: CDR1 SGHVS and CDR2 FQNEAQ. CDR3 in amino acids: CASSSAPGLAGSSREQFF. DNA of the CDR3: TGTGCCAGCAGCTCCGCCCCGGGCTTAGCGGGATCATCTCGTGAGCAGTTCTTC.

This clone has ten or more counts. This CDR3 is also generated by other DNA sequences in the sample. The chain recombines TRBV6-5 with TRBJ2-1, with D uncertain. V was cut by 2 bases and J by 0 bases, with 5 bases left in between. This CDR3 is built from 14 residues. CDR1 and CDR2 (germline): MNHEY, SVGAGI. The CDR3 spells CASSYRSSYNEQFF. The CDR3 bases are TGTGCCAGCAGTTACCGGAGCTCCTACAATGAGCAGTTCTTC.

The chain uses TRBV28 and TRBJ1-2; D unresolved. V was trimmed by 2 bases and J by 7 bases, leaving 8 bases between them. Germline values: CDR1 MDHEN, CDR2 SYDVKM. CDR3 length: 12 amino acids. In DNA, the CDR3 is TGTGCCAGCAGTTTAGTTCCCTTTGGCTACACCTTC. Protein: CASSLVPFGYTF.

The V call is TRBV5-8, the J call TRBJ2-1; 9 bases fit TRBD2. CDR3 length: 15 amino acids. CDR1 SGHTS and CDR2 YDEGEE come from the germline V gene. V lost 0 bases to trimming and J lost 5 bases; unmatched junction nucleotides: 3. CDR3 bases: TGTGCCAGCAGCTTGGGGCGGGGGGGAAACAATGAGCAGTTCTTC. Protein sequence: CASSLGRGGNNEQFF.

J is TRBJ1-3 and V is TRBV6-5, with D possibly being TRBD1 (6 bases). The V end was cut by 5 bases, the J end by 0 bases, with 11 bases between. The V gene's germline CDR1 is MNHEY and CDR2 SVGAGI. The CDR3 has 15 amino acids. The CDR3 reads CASSPGHNSGNTIYF. The CDR3, as DNA: TGTGCCAGCAGTCCGGGACACAACTCTGGAAACACCATATATTTT.

This chain uses TRBV4-1 with TRBJ2-4; 12 bases align to TRBD2. Germline CDR1 reads MGHRA; CDR2 reads YSYEKL. V lost 0 bases and J lost 3; bases outside the gene matches: 3. CDR3 length: 17 residues. CDR3 DNA: TGCGCCAGCAGCCAAGATCTAGCGGGGGGGGTCAAAAACATTCAGTACTTC. Amino acids: CASSQDLAGGVKNIQYF.

This chain joins TRBV19 and TRBJ1-5; TRBD1 agrees at 8 bases. The V gene end was trimmed by 5 bases and the J gene end by 7 bases; junction bases not matched to a gene: 10. The CDR3 length is 15 residues. From germline, CDR1 is LNHDA and CDR2 SQIVND (reference sequence). The CDR3 loop reads CASSRGQGIGQPQHF. CDR3 bases: TGTGCCAGTAGTCGCGGACAGGGTATCGGCCAGCCCCAGCATTTT.

The rearrangement links TRBV24-1 to TRBJ2-7; 11 bases fit TRBD1. Trimming at V came to 3 bases and at J to 4 bases, leaving 7 bases not matched to a gene. Germline-derived CDR1 and CDR2 are KGHDR and SFDVKD. CDR3 length: 16 residues. The CDR3 nucleotides are TGTGCCACCAGTGATGCTGTGGACAGGGGGCCATACGAGCAGTACTTC. It is translated as CATSDAVDRGPYEQYF.

This rearrangement joins TRBV5-1 to TRBJ1-4; the match to TRBD1 covers 9 bases. The V segment lost 1 base and the J segment 1 base; nucleotides outside the gene matches: 5. CDR1 and CDR2 (germline): SGHRS, YFSETQ. The CDR3 is 17 amino acids. The CDR3 bases are TGCGCCAGCAGCTTGCGGGGACAGGGCCTAACTAATGAAAAACTGTTTTTT. Protein product: CASSLRGQGLTNEKLFF.

This clone was counted once. This chain joins TRBV6-5 and TRBJ2-7; TRBD1 might be the D (6 bases). CDR3 length: 16 amino acids. V was trimmed by 2 bases and J by 2 bases, leaving 16 bases between them. Germline CDR1 reads MNHEY; CDR2 reads SVGAGI. In DNA, the CDR3 is TGTGCCAGCAGTTACCAGGCGACAGGACCTCCCTACGAGCAGTACTTC. This encodes CASSYQATGPPYEQYF.

This chain uses TRBV6-5 with TRBJ2-2; TRBD1 might be the D (6 bases). Trimming took 9 bases from V and 2 from J, leaving 13 bases between them. In germline, CDR1 is MNHEY, CDR2 SVGAGI. The CDR3 extends over 14 amino acids. CDR3 bases: TGTGCCAGTTCATACAGGGTCAACACCGGGGAGCTGTTTTTT. Residues: CASSYRVNTGELFF.

In its sample, this clone was seen once. J is TRBJ2-7 and V is TRBV19, with TRBD2 identical over 10 bases. V lost 6 bases to trimming and J lost 7 bases; unmatched junction nucleotides: 12. This CDR3 comprises 15 residues. Germline CDR1 is LNHDA and CDR2 is SQIVND (reference sequence). The CDR3 DNA reads TGTGCCAGTAGCCCGTGGGGGACTAGCGATGGTGAGCAGTACTTC. This translates into CASSPWGTSDGEQYF.

The CDR3 DNA follows: TGTGCCAGCAGTTTATCTGGACTAGCGGGAAATGAGCAGTTCTTC. Translating gives CASSLSGLAGNEQFF. This chain uses TRBV27 with TRBJ2-1, with 12 bases that match TRBD2. This CDR3 is 15 amino acids long. With 0 bases clipped from V and 7 bases from J, the junction kept 1 base outside the gene matches. CDR1 is MNHEY, CDR2 SMNVEV, per germline (reference sequence).

This chain connects TRBV3-1 (or the pseudogene TRBV3-2) to TRBJ2-5; 8 bases fit TRBD1. Germline lookup yields CDR1 LGHDT and CDR2 YNNKEL (reference sequence). V lost 6 bases and J lost 2; bases outside the gene matches: 8. The CDR3 sequence is 15 residues long. The CDR3 nucleotides are TGTGCCAGCAGAGTGACAGGGGCCCCTCAAGAGACCCAGTACTTC. Protein product: CASRVTGAPQETQYF.

As for this clone: In the same sample, other DNA sequences code for this CDR3. The chain combines TRBV18 with TRBJ1-2, with TRBD1 matching 9 bases. Germline-derived CDR1 and CDR2 are KGHSH and LQKENI. The CDR3 has 13 amino acids. The V and J ends lost 4 bases and 6 bases, in that order; junction bases with no gene match: 3. The CDR3 nucleotides read TGTGCCAGCTCACTACGACAGGGGGATGGCTACACCTTC. Amino acids: CASSLRQGDGYTF.

V is TRBV12-3 or TRBV12-4 and J is TRBJ2-5; 7 positions match TRBD2. This CDR3 region has 13 residues. Trimming took 3 bases from V and 5 from J; bases not matched to a gene: 3. The CDR3: CASSFRRGETQYF. The DNA of the CDR3 is TGTGCCAGCAGTTTCCGGCGGGGGGAGACCCAGTACTTC.

This CDR3 is CASSEVGAPMDGYTF. The CDR3 nucleotides read TGTGCCAGCAGTGAAGTAGGGGCTCCTATGGATGGCTACACCTTC. The J gene is TRBJ1-2, the V gene TRBV6-1; the D gene is possibly TRBD1 (5 bases). V shed 1 base and J shed 6 bases, with 15 bases lying between them. Germline CDR1 MNHNS, CDR2 SASEGT. This CDR3 has 15 amino acids.

This chain connects TRBV2 to TRBJ2-1; 7 nucleotides align to TRBD1. Germline V lookup: CDR1 SNHLY, CDR2 FYNNEI. Trimming took 7 bases from V and 4 from J; bases not matched to a gene: 10. The CDR3 is made up of 15 amino acids. The CDR3 sequence is CASTLSGQIYNEQFF. The CDR3 DNA sequence: TGTGCCAGCACCCTATCGGGACAGATTTACAATGAGCAGTTCTTC.

The rearrangement uses TRBV25-1 and TRBJ2-1, with TRBD2 matching over 7 bases. CDR3 length: 15 residues. V shed 7 bases and J 7 bases; nucleotides not matched to a gene: 13. Germline CDR1 and CDR2: MGHDK and SYGVNS. The CDR3 DNA follows: TGTGCCAGCACTGGCTGGACACCACTAGCGAATGAGCAGTTCTTC. This encodes CASTGWTPLANEQFF.